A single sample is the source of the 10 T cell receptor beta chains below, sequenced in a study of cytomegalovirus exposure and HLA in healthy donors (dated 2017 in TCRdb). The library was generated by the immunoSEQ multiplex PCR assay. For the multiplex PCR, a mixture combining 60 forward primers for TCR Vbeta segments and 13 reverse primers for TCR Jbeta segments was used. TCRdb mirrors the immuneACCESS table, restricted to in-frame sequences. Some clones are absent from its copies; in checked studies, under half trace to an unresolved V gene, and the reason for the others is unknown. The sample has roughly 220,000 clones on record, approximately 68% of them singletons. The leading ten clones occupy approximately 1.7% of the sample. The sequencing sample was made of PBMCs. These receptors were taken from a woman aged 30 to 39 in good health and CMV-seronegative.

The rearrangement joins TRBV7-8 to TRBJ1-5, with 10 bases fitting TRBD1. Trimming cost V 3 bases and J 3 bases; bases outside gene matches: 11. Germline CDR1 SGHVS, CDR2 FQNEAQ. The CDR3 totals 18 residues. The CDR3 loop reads CASSFFPRDRGFNQPQHF. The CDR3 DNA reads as TGTGCCAGCAGCTTCTTTCCCCGGGACAGGGGTTTCAATCAGCCCCAGCATTTT.

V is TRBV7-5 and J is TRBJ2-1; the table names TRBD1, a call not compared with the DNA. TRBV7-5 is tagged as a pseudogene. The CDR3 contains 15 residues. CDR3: CSRSLVQGPYNEQFF. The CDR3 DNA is TGTTCCAGAAGCTTAGTACAGGGTCCCTACAATGAGCAGTTCTTC.

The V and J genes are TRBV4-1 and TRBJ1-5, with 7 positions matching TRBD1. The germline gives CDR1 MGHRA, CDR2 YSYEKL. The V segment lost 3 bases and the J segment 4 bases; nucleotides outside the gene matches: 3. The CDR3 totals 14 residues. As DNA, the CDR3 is TGCGCCAGCAGCCAGCGACAGGGTAATCAGCCCCAGCATTTT. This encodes CASSQRQGNQPQHF.

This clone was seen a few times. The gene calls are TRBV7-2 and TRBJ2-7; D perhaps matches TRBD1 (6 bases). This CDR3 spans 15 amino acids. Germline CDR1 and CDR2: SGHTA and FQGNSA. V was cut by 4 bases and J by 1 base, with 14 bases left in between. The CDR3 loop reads CASSYRRTDSYEQYF. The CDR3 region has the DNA TGTGCCAGCAGCTATAGAAGGACAGATTCCTACGAGCAGTACTTC.

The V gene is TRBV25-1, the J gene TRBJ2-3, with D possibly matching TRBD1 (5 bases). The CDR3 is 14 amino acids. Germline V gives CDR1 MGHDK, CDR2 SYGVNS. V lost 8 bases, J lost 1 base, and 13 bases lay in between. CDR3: CASSVTGGTDTQYF. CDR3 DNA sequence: TGTGCCAGCTCGGTAACAGGCGGCACAGATACGCAGTATTTT.

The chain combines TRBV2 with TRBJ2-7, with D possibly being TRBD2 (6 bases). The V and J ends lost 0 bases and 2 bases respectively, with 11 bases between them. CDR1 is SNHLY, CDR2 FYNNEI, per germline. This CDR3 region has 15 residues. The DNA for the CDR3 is TGTGCCAGCAGTGAAGCGCTGGGGGAGGCCTACGAGCAGTACTTC. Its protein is CASSEALGEAYEQYF.

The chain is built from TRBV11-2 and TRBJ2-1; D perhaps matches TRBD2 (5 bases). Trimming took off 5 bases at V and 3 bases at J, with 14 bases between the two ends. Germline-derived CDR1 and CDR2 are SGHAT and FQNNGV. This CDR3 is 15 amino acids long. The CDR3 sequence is CASSVGAGGYNEQFF. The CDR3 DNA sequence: TGTGCCAGCAGCGTCGGAGCCGGAGGCTACAATGAGCAGTTCTTC.

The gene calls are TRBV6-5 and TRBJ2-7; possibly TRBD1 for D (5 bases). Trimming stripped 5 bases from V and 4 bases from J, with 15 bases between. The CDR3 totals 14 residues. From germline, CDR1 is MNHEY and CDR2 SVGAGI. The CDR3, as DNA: TGTGCCAGCAGTGAGGCAGGGTACGGTTACGAGCAGTACTTC. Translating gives CASSEAGYGYEQYF.

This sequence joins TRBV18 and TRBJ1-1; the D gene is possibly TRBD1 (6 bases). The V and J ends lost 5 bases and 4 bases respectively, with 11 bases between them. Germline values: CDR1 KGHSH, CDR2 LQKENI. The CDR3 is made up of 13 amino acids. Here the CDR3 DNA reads TGTGCCAGCTCAGTTGAAGGGGGCACTGAAGCTTTCTTT. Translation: CASSVEGGTEAFF.

CDR3 region: CASSKTGQGYGYTF. In DNA, the CDR3 is TGTGCCAGCAGTAAAACGGGACAGGGGTATGGCTACACCTTC. The chain couples TRBV6-5 to TRBJ1-2, with 10 bases lining up with TRBD1. The CDR3 contains 14 residues. The V and J ends lost 5 bases and 5 bases, in that order; junction bases with no gene match: 5. From germline, CDR1 is MNHEY and CDR2 SVGAGI.